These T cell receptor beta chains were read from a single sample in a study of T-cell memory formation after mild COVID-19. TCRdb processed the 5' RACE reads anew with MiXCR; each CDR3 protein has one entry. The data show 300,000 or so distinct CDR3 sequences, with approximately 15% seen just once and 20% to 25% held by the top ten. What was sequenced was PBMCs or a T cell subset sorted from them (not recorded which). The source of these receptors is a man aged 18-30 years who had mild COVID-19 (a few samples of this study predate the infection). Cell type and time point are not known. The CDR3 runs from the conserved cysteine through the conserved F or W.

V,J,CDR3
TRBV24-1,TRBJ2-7,CANDRDEQYF
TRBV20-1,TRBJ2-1,CSANRENEQFF
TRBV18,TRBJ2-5,CASSPGSGRETQYF
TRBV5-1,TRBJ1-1,CASSLDGQGWTEAFF
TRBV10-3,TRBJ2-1,CAMGRDSNNEQFF
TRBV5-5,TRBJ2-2,CASSLSPPPRNGELFF
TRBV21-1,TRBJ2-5,CASSKAAGETQYF
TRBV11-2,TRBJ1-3,CASSFAFRVHSGNTIYF
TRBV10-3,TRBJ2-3,CAINALGVGDSTDTQYF
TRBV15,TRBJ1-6,CATSLDRYSSPLHF
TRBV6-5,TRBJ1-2,CASSRTGYGGYTF
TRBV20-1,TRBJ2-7,CSGTEQGSEQYF
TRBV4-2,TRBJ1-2,CASSQDRTGGVNYGYTF
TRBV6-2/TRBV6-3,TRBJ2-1,CASSYGQGGPYNEQFF
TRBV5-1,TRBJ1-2,CASSLAGITNGYTF
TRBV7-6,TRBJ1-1,CASSFGPKNTEAFF
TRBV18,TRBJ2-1,CASSPPAGVVEQFF
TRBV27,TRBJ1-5,CASSLAGISNQPQHF
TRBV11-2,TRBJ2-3,CASRQAGAPDTQYF
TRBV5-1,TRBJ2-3,CASRDQGATDTQYF
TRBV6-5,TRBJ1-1,CASSYSGGGNTEAFF
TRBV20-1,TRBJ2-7,CSASGRAGGALYEQYF
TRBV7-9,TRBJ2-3,CASSLVHQSSGITDTQYF
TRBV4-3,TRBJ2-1,CASSQDRGGNEQFF
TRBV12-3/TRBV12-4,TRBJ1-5,CASRYGQPSNQPQHF
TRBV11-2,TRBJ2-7,CASSPRGRGEQYF
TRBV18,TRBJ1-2,CASSLYLSRDYGYTF
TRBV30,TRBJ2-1,CAWSMRGNEQFF
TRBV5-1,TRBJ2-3,CASSLPAGVTDTQYF
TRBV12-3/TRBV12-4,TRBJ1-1,CASMVEAFF
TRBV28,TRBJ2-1,CASSSPGTSGNNEQFF
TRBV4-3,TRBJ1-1,CASSQEKVNTEAFF
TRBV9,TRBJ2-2,CASSVRGIPPPGELFF
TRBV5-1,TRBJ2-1,CASSARGGGRNEQFF
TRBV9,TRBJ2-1,CASSGLAGGLNEQFF
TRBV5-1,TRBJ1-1,CASSLGNGLNTEAFF
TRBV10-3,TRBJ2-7,CAISDPWGTGTSYEQYF
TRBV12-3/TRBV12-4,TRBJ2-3,CASSLSWDTQYF
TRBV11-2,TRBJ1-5,CASSPIGGPQHF
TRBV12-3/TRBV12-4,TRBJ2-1,CASRVTGSSYNEQFF
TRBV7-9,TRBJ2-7,CASSTPAGGHEQYF
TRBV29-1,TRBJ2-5,CSVVQEETQYF
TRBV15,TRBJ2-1,CATRARRTGWNEQFF
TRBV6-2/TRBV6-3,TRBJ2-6,CASSYSTQGATGANVLTF
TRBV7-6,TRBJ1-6,CASSLMTGNSPLHF
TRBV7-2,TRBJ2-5,CASSLAGGIWETQYF
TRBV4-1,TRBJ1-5,CASSQDWISNQPQHF
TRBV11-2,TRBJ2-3,CASSLNSGGSTDTQYF
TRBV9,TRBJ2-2,CASSVEPSEKTGELFF